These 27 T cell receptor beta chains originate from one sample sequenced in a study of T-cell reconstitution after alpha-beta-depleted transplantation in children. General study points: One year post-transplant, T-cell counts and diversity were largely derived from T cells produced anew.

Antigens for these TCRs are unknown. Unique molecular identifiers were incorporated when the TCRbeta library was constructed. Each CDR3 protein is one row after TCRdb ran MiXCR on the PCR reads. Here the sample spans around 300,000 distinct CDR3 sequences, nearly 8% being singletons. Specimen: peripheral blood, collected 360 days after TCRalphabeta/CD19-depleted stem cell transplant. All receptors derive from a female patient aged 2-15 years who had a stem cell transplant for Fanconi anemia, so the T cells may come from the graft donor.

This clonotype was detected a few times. This CDR3 reads CASWRGRAGTEAFF. CDR3 DNA sequence: TGTGCCAGCTGGAGGGGGCGGGCGGGCACTGAAGCTTTCTTT. The rearrangement joins TRBV6-2 or TRBV6-3 to TRBJ1-1, with 7 bases fitting TRBD1. This CDR3 region has 14 residues. V shed 8 bases and J 4 bases; nucleotides not matched to a gene: 10. Germline V gives CDR1 MNHEY, CDR2 SVGEGT.

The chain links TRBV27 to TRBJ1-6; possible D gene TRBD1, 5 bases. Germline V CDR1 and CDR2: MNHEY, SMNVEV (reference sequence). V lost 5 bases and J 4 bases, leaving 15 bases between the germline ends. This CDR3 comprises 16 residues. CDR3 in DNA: TGTGCCAGCAGTCCCCGGACAAGGACTTATAATTCACCCCTCCACTTT. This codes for CASSPRTRTYNSPLHF.

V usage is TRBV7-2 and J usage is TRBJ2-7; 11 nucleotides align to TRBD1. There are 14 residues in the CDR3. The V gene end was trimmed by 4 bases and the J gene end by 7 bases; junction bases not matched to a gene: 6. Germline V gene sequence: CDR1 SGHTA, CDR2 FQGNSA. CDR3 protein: CASSSRTGGREQYF. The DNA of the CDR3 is TGTGCCAGCAGCTCCCGGACAGGGGGCAGAGAGCAGTACTTC. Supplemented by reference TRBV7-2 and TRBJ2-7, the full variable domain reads GAGVSQSPSNKVTEKGKDVELRCDPISGHTALYWYRQSLGQGLEFLIYFQGNSAPDKSGLPSDRFSAERTGGSVSTLTIQRTQQEDSAVYLCASSSRTGGREQYFGPGTRLTVT.

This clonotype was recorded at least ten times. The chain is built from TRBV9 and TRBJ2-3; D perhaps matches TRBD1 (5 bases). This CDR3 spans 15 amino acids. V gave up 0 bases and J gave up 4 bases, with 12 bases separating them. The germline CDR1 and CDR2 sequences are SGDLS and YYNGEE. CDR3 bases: TGTGCCAGCAGCGTAGTGCAGGGCCCCGCAGATACGCAGTATTTT. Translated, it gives CASSVVQGPADTQYF. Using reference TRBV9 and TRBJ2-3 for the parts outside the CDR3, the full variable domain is DSGVTQTPKHLITATGQRVTLRCSPRSGDLSVYWYQQSLDQGLQFLIQYYNGEERAKGNILERFSAQQFPDLHSELNLSSLELGDSALYFCASSVVQGPADTQYFGPGTRLTVL.

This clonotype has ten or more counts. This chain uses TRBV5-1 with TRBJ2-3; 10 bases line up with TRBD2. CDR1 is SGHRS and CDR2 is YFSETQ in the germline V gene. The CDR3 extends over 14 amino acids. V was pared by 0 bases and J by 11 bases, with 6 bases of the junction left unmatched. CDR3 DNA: TGCGCCAGCAGCTTGGTTACTAGCGGGATGGAGCAGTATTTT. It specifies CASSLVTSGMEQYF.

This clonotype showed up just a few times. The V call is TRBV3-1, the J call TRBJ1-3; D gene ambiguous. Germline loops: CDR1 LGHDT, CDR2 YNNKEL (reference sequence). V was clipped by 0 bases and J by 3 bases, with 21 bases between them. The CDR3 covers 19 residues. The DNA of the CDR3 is TGTGCCAGCAGCCAAGAATATCCCCGGAGGGCAGCTTATGGAAACACCATATATTTT. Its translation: CASSQEYPRRAAYGNTIYF.

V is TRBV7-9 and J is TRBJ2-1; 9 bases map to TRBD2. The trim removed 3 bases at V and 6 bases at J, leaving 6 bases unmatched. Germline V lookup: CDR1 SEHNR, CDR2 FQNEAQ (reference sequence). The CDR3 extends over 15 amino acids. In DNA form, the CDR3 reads TGTGCCAGCAGCTTTATAAGCGGGGGGTGCAATGAGCAGTTCTTC. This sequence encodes CASSFISGGCNEQFF.

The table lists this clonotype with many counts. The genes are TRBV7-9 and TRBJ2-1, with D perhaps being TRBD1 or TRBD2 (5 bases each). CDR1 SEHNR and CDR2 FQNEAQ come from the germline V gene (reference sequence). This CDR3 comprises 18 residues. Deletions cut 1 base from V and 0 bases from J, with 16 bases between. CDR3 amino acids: CASSLVVGDLHSYNEQFF. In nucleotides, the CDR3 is TGTGCCAGCAGCTTAGTCGTTGGGGACCTCCACTCCTACAATGAGCAGTTCTTC.

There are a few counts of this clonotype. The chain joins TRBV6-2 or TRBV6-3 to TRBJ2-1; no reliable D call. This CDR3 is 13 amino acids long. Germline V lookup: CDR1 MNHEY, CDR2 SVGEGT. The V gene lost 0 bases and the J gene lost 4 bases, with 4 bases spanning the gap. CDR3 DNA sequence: TGTGCCAGCAGTTACTCTAAATACAATGAGCAGTTCTTC. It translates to CASSYSKYNEQFF.

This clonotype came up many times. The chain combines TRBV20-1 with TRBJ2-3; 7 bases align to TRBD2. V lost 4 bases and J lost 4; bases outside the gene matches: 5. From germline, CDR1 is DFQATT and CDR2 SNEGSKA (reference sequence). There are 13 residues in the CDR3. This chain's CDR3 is CSATAGAPDTQYF. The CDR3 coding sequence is TGCAGTGCTACCGCGGGAGCGCCAGATACGCAGTATTTT.

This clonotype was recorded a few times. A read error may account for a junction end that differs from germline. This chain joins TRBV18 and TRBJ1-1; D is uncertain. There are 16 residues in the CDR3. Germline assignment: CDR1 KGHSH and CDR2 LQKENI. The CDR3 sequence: CASSPWAGPVNTEVFF. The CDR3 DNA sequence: TGTGCCAGCTCACCATGGGCAGGACCAGTGAACACTGAAGTTTTCTTT.

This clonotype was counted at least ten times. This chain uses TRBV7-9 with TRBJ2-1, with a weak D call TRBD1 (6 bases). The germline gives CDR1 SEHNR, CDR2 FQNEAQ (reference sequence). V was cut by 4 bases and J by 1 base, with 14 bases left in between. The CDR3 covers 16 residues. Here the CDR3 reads CASSSTGPDSYNEQFF. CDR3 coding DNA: TGTGCCAGCAGCTCTACAGGGCCCGATTCCTACAATGAGCAGTTCTTC.

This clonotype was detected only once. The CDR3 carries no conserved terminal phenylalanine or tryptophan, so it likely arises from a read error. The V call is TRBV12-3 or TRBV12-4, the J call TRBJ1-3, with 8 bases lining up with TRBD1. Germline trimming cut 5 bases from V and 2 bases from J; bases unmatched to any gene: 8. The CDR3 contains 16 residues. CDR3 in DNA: TGTGCCAGCAGTGACCAGGGGGCGGTGGCTGGAAACACCATATATTCT. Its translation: CASSDQGAVAGNTIYS.

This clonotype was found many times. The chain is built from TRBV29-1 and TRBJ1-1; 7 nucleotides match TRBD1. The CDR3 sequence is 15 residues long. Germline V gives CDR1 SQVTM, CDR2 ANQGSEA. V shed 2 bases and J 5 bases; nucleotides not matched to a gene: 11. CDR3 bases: TGCAGCGTTGAAAAGGCGGCAGGGGGAAGAACTGAAGCTTTCTTT. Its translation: CSVEKAAGGRTEAFF.

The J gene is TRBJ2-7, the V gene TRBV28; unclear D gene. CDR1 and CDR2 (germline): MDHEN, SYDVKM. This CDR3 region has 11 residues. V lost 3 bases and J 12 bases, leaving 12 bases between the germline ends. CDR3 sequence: CASSFSQRRYF. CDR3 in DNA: TGTGCCAGCAGTTTCAGCCAGCGTCGGTACTTC.

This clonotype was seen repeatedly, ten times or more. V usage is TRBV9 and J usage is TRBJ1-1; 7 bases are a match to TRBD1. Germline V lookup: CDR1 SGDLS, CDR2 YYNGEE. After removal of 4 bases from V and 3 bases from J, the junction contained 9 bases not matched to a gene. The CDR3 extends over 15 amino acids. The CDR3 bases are TGTGCCAGCAGCTCTTCGCAGGGGGGGGACACTGAAGCTTTCTTT. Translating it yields CASSSSQGGDTEAFF.

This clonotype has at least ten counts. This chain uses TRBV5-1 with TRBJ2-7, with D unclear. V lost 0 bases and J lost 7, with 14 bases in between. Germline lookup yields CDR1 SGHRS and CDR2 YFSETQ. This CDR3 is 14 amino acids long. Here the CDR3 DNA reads TGCGCCAGCAGCTTGGTTATAGATTTAATGGAGCAGTACTTC. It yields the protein CASSLVIDLMEQYF.

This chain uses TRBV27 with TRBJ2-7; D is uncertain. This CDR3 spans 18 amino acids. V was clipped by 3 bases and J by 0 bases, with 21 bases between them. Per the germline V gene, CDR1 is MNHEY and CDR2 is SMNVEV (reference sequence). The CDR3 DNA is TGTGCCAGCAGTTTGATAGGGCAAGGCGCCTTAAGCTCCTACGAGCAGTACTTC. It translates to CASSLIGQGALSSYEQYF.

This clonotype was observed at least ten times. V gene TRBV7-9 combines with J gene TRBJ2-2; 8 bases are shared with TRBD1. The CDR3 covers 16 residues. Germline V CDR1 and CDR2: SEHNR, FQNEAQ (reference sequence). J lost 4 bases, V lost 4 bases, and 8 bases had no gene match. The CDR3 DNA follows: TGTGCCAGCAGCTCACTCGACAGGGGAGTCACCGGGGAGCTGTTTTTT. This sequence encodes CASSSLDRGVTGELFF. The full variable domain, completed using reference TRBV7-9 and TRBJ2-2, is DTGVSQNPRHKITKRGQNVTFRCDPISEHNRLYWYRQTLGQGPEFLTYFQNEAQLEKSRLLSDRFSAERPKGSFSTLEIQRTEQGDSAMYLCASSSLDRGVTGELFFGEGSRLTVL.

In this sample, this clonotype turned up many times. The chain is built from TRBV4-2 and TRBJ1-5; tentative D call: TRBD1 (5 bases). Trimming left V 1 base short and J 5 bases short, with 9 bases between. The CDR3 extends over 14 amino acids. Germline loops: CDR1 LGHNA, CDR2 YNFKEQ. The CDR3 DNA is TGTGCCAGCAGCCAAGCCACCAGGGATCAGCCCCAGCATTTT. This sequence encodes CASSQATRDQPQHF.

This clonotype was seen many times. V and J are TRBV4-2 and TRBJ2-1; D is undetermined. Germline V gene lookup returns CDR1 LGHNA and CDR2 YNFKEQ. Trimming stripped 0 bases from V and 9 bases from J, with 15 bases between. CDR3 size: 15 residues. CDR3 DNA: TGTGCCAGCAGCCAAGAGCGAGATAAAGTATCTGAGCAGTTCTTC. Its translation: CASSQERDKVSEQFF.

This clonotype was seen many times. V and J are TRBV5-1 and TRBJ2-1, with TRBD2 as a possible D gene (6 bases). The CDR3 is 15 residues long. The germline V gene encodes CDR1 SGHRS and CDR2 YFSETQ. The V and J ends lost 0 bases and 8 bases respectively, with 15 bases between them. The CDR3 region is CASSLAVWGVDEQFF. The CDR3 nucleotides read TGCGCCAGCAGCTTGGCGGTATGGGGGGTGGATGAGCAGTTCTTC.

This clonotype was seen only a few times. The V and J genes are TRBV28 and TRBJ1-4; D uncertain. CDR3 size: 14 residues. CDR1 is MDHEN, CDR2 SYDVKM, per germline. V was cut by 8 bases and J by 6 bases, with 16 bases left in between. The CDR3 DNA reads TGTGCCAGCGGAACGGAGTTCGGTTATGAAAAACTGTTTTTT. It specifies CASGTEFGYEKLFF.

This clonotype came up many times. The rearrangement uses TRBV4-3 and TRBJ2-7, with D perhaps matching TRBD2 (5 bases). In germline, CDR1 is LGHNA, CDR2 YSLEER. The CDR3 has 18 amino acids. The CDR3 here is CASSQDVGCVRTPGERYV. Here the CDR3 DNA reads TGCGCCAGCAGCCAAGATGTAGGGTGTGTTAGGACTCCTGGGGAGCGGTACGTC.

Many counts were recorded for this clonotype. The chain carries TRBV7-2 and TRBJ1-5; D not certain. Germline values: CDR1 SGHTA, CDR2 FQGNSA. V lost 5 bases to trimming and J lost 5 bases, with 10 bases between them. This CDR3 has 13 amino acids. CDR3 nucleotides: TGTGCCAGCAGCCTTTCCTTTGATCAGCCCCAGCATTTT. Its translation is CASSLSFDQPQHF. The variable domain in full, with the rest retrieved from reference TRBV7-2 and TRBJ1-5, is GAGVSQSPSNKVTEKGKDVELRCDPISGHTALYWYRQSLGQGLEFLIYFQGNSAPDKSGLPSDRFSAERTGGSVSTLTIQRTQQEDSAVYLCASSLSFDQPQHFGDGTRLSIL.

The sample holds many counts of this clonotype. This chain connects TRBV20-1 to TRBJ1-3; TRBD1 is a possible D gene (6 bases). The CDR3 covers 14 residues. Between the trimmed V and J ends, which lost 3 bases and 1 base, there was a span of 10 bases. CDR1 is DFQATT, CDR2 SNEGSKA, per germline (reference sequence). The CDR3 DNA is TGCAGTGCTAGCGACAGGAGGTCTGGAAACACCATATATTTT. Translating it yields CSASDRRSGNTIYF.

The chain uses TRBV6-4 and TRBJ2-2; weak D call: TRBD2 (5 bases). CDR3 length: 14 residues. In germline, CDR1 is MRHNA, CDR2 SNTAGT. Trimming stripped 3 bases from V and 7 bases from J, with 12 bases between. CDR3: CASSDLTGNGELFF. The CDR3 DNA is TGTGCCAGCAGTGATCTGACCGGGAACGGGGAGCTGTTTTTT.